This T cell receptor (beta chain) was found in a study of cytomegalovirus exposure and HLA in healthy donors (dated by TCRdb to 2015 to 2018). Background on the whole study: According to an earlier analysis of 587 of the donors, about 179 million T cells yielded 95 million to 140 million unique TCR beta sequences and about 300 Gb of sequence data. Using immunosequencing, the study profiled T cell repertoires from roughly 650 subjects and related those repertoires to cytomegalovirus serostatus. The number of donors typed differed by locus, with roughly 629-640 for A, B, C, DRB1 and DQB1, roughly 520 for DQA1, 606 for DPA1, and 472 for DPB1. The study combined high-throughput TCR immunosequencing, statistical association of individual TCRs with disease status, and machine learning to predict cytomegalovirus infection status. A later genetic analysis used genome-wide SNP genotypes for about 65% of the roughly 670 donors, treating that subset as a discovery cohort. The study aimed to test whether signatures of past pathogen exposure could be identified by cataloging public T cell receptors. Around 300 gigabases of sequencing data and some 85 million unique TCR sequences were included in an early release covering several hundred HLA-typed donors. To study patterns of TCR occurrence, a later analysis re-analyzed previously published TCR beta repertoires from 666 donors and added high-resolution HLA genotyping. Besides the first cohort of 666 subjects, a separate validation cohort made up of 120 different subjects was used. Among the roughly 370 genotyped donors, 75% to 90% belonged to the genetic ancestry cluster associated with self-reported Caucasian donors. Rather than using new phenotypic data, the later analysis identified candidate immune exposures from TCR beta sequences and from how often those sequences occurred across donors. HLA typing included class I and class II loci at four-digit resolution. Every repertoire in the discovery cohort had been generated on one and the same sequencing platform. An earlier analysis of 500 to 650 of the donors applied high-throughput TCR beta sequencing to assess whether each TCR beta V gene segment acted as functional or pseudogenic. Donor age, sex, ethnicity and CMV serostatus were compiled together with the repertoire data. Because of strong linkage in the cohort, roughly five DR-DQ haplotypes were treated as single units for association and clustering. Across under 500 genotyped donors of the cohort, an average of approximately 200,000 unique TCR beta nucleotide sequences per donor were sequenced, and about a sixth of those sequences were non-productive.

With respect to this clone: Its cognate antigen has yet to be identified. Within one base of it there is no much larger clone, and no base qualities were kept.

Results and caveats for the whole study, not just this receptor: Across donors, most TCR sequences were observed very rarely, whereas some public TCRs were present in many individuals. Only TCR beta chains were sequenced in this cohort, and the absence of alpha or paired-chain data limited detectable features. For the cohort, immune exposure information was limited to CMV serostatus. Linkage disequilibrium might explain the correlated functional status among segregating V segments, but an unknown experimental factor could not be ruled out. In a later analysis, several top co-occurrence clusters were reported to appear linked to parvovirus B19, influenza, CMV and Epstein-Barr virus. Most CMV-associated TCR beta chains appeared to be HLA-restricted in a later analysis, and the HLA associations seemed to be driven largely by CMV exposure. When HLA alleles, especially DR and DQ, strongly co-occurred, attributing TCR associations to individual alleles was difficult. The presence/absence analyses assumed that sequencing depth was roughly uniform across donors, and that assumption may not be true. A few of the identified cytomegalovirus-associated TCR beta chains were confirmed in vitro to be specific for cytomegalovirus antigens. Compared with equally common non-associated chains, HLA-associated TCR beta chains in a later analysis were more clonally expanded and had lower generation probabilities. In a later analysis, 16,951 TCR beta sequences were associated with specific HLA alleles at a false discovery rate of 0.05. Because some donors lacked HLA typing at each locus, the association tests relied only on the typed subset. A group of highly shared sequence variants was considered likely to be a technical artifact of the sequencing pipeline. Because counts were too low, seventeen rarely observed V segments, including chromosome 9 orphons, were excluded from the earlier analysis of 587 of the donors. The authors suggested that the approach could potentially be generalized to other disease states and immunological phenotypes. Compared with the roughly 710-donor mean, donors in an Asian-associated ancestry cluster had fewer N-insertions in productive TCRs, according to a later genetic analysis. An association between a missense DCLRE1C variant and V-gene and J-gene trimming of TCR beta chains was found in a later genetic analysis and replicated in an independent cohort. Broadly in line with IMGT annotations, most TCR beta V segments showed up in productive rearrangements about 87% or about 30% of the time in an earlier analysis of about 500 of the donors. A total of around 150 TCR beta chains were listed by the study as associated with cytomegalovirus. Some IMGT-functional V segments, including TRBV6-2 and TRBV6-3, could not be told apart with the 87-base-pair reads, so those segments were excluded. According to a later analysis, TCR association rates differed among HLA loci, with DRB1 alleles showing the most associated TCRs and HLA-C alleles showing the fewest. In both the original and validation cohorts, the classifier was reported to diagnose cytomegalovirus status with high specificity and sensitivity. A further reported finding was that TCR beta sequences accurately predicted the HLA-A and HLA-B alleles for most subjects in the first cohort.

In total, just over 650 healthy bone marrow donors made up the cohort. All cohort members were sampled while nominally healthy, although unrecorded immune exposures were likely present. The donor was CMV seronegative and belonged to the group of approximately 320 seronegative cohort members. Each donor provided a peripheral blood sample, and peripheral blood mononuclear cells were used for TCR beta sequencing. The Qiagen DNeasy Blood Extraction Kit was used to extract genomic DNA from the blood cell samples. The library relied on the immunoSEQ multiplex PCR assay. The multiplex PCR relied on a mix of 60 forward primers for TCR Vbeta segments and 13 reverse primers for TCR Jbeta segments. A multiplex PCR assay on genomic DNA amplified the CDR3 region of rearranged TCR beta genes. The amplified TCR beta libraries were sequenced on the Illumina HiSeq System as 87-base-pair reads. In the authors' own workflow: A later analysis tallied around 80 million unique TCR beta chains across the 700 or so repertoires, and some 10 million of those chains were shared by two or more donors. A nearest-neighbor algorithm error-corrected the raw reads and collapsed the reads into unique sequences, merging closely related sequences to remove PCR and sequencing errors. To assign V, D and J gene segments, CDR3 sequences were aligned to IMGT reference sequences. For a sequence to be retained, a match of at least six nucleotides was required to both a V gene segment and a J gene segment. Rearrangements were called productive when the CDR3 lacked stop codons and stayed in frame with V and J; all others were non-productive. Following IMGT convention, CDR3 was defined as the stretch from the second conserved V-encoded cysteine up to the conserved J-encoded phenylalanine. In an earlier analysis of around 640 of the donors, sequences lacking an unambiguous match to a single V gene segment were excluded. In an earlier analysis of some 590 of the donors, V segments were called functional above 56.7% productive rearrangements and were called segregating when the between-donor standard deviation exceeded 5%. A statistical classification framework was developed to diagnose cytomegalovirus status using the catalog of TCR beta chain sequences. V and J gene assignment, in a later analysis, came from comparing TCR nucleotide sequences with IMGT/GENE-DB human TR gene sequences. In a later analysis, CDR3 sequences and most-parsimonious VDJ recombination scenarios were assigned using the TCRdist pipeline. A later analysis defined each TCR beta chain by its CDR3 amino acid sequence plus V-gene family, and excluded reads lacking a unique V-gene family. A later analysis removed 500 to 600 highly shared, low-generation-probability nucleotide sequences to deal with suspected cross-contamination and a sequencing artifact. A later analysis calculated a clonal expansion index for each public chain from normalized within-repertoire ranks of inferred template counts. A later analysis computed generation probabilities with a VDJ recombination model fitted to out-of-frame rearrangements, and checked the results against IGoR. In a later analysis, hypergeometric tests were used to score TCR-TCR, TCR-HLA and TCR-CMV co-occurrence, with a repertoire-size bias correction applied to TCR pairs. A later analysis estimated false discovery rates by permuting HLA or CMV assignments 20 times. A later analysis grouped co-occurring TCRs with DBSCAN, adding TCRdist sequence similarity when clustering within HLA-allele-positive subsets. Repertoires with fewer than 30,000 or more than 120,000 public chains, plus five repertoires with anomalous nucleotide sharing, were excluded from co-occurrence clustering. TCRdb limited this immuneACCESS table to in-frame rearrangements with V and J called. A share of clones is missing; checked studies link under half to unresolved V genes, and the rest is unexplained. From that table come the V and J calls and clone size; the DNA was used to work out D and trimming. The table for this sample lists 98,000 or so clones; roughly three quarters of them were counted only once. The ten largest clones take up approximately 1.5% of the sample.

Per the germline V gene, SGHDN is the CDR1 and FVKESK is the CDR2. V is reduced by 4 bases and J by 6 bases, leaving a spacing of 15 bases between them. The cysteine opens and the phenylalanine closes a CDR3 of 15 amino acids. Only the CDR3 portion is preserved as DNA: 45 bases, with reading frame beginning at the first base. This sequence originates from a woman between 35 and 50 years old in good health and CMV-seronegative. The chain couples TRBV14 to TRBJ2-2; the best D guess is TRBD2, with 6 bases matching. Sample: PBMCs. The CDR3: CASSPRVGGSGELFF. In nucleotides, the sequence is TGTGCCAGCAGCCCCCGAGTTGGGGGGTCCGGGGAGCTGTTTTTT.